The present T cell receptor (beta chain) was sequenced within a study of T cell responses to AZD1222 COVID-19 vaccine. Across the study: Analysis merged second doses at about 4 or about 12 weeks. General study results and limits: The study found Spike-specific TCR breadth and depth rose after two AZD1222 doses. The peak T cell response came first, and repertoires were sampled only after it.

Sequencing used immunoSEQ multiplex PCR; TCRdb keeps in-frame clones, though not all of them. Of 200,000 or so clones listed, 85% to 95% are singletons. Comment on this clone: What it binds is not known.

This TCR was sampled from an adult in good health. The material sequenced was peripheral blood, taken on day 0 of AZD1222 vaccination.

CDR3 sequence reads: CASSYSAGGGNGYTF. The DNA of the CDR3 is TGTGCCAGCAGTTACTCGGCAGGAGGGGGAAATGGCTACACCTTC. The gene calls are TRBV6-2 or TRBV6-3 and TRBJ1-2; perhaps TRBD1 as D (6 bases). The CDR3 length is 15 residues. Germline V gene lookup returns CDR1 MNHEY and CDR2 SVGEGT. Trimming left V 0 bases short and J 6 bases short, with 14 bases between.